Following are 15 T cell receptor beta chains from one sample sequenced in a study of blood T cell repertoires in COVID-19 (dated by TCRdb to the early 2020s). Library creation used the immunoSEQ multiplex PCR assay. Imported from immuneACCESS, the table was reduced by TCRdb to in-frame sequences with V and J called. These copies leave out some clones; in studies compared against another copy, an unresolved V gene accounts for under half, and the cause of the remainder is not known. This sample has some 230,000 clones in its table, and 86% of those were observed once. Jointly, the top ten make up roughly 10% of the sample. Sequenced material: peripheral blood. The receptors were gathered from a woman between 45 and 65 years old with COVID-19, enrolled during active disease.

The J gene is TRBJ2-4, the V gene TRBV18; 9 bases match TRBD2. Germline values: CDR1 KGHSH, CDR2 LQKENI. V lost 6 bases to trimming and J lost 1 base; unmatched junction nucleotides: 10. CDR3 length equals 17 residues. CDR3 coding DNA: TGTGCCAGCTCGCTATTAGCGGGGGTGTTGGCCAAAAACATTCAGTACTTC. Protein product: CASSLLAGVLAKNIQYF. The entire variable domain, with the rest obtained from reference TRBV18 and TRBJ2-4, is as follows: NAGVMQNPRHLVRRRGQEARLRCSPMKGHSHVYWYRQLPEEGLKFMVYLQKENIIDESGMPKERFSAEFPKEGPSILRIQQVVRGDSAAYFCASSLLAGVLAKNIQYFGAGTRLSVL.

This chain links TRBV28 with TRBJ2-3; no firm D call. Germline V lookup: CDR1 MDHEN, CDR2 SYDVKM. CDR3 size: 15 residues. V was clipped by 4 bases and J by 4 bases, with 15 bases between them. In DNA, the CDR3 is TGTGCCAGCAGTTCGCGGTTAAATTCGCCAGATACGCAGTATTTT. Encoded protein: CASSSRLNSPDTQYF.

This rearrangement joins TRBV4-1 to TRBJ2-7; TRBD2 might be the D (6 bases). Germline V gene lookup returns CDR1 MGHRA and CDR2 YSYEKL. The germline V and J ends were trimmed by 1 base and 0 bases, with 22 bases remaining between them. CDR3 length: 19 residues. As DNA, the CDR3 is TGCGCCAGCAGCCAAGCCACAGACCGTGGGACTGCAATCTCCTACGAGCAGTACTTC. It codes for CASSQATDRGTAISYEQYF.

The rearrangement joins TRBV7-9 to TRBJ2-7; D is undetermined. Trimming shortened V by 3 bases and J by 7 bases, and 10 bases separated the two germline ends. Germline V gene sequence: CDR1 SEHNR, CDR2 FQNEAQ (reference sequence). The CDR3 has 12 amino acids. The CDR3 loop is CASSFLPGEQYF. CDR3 in DNA: TGTGCCAGCAGCTTCTTGCCCGGGGAGCAGTACTTC.

V usage is TRBV5-5 and J usage is TRBJ2-2; 16 bases are shared with TRBD2. The germline CDR1 and CDR2 sequences are SGHKS and YYEKEE (reference sequence). The CDR3 is 19 amino acids. With V trimmed by 3 bases and J by 7 bases, 12 bases remained unmatched. The DNA for the CDR3 is TGTGCCAGCAGCTACCGACCCGGGACTAGCGGGGGGGCCGTCGGGGAGCTGTTTTTT. It codes for CASSYRPGTSGGAVGELFF. Supplemented by reference TRBV5-5 and TRBJ2-2, the full variable domain reads DAGVTQSPTHLIKTRGQQVTLRCSPISGHKSVSWYQQVLGQGPQFIFQYYEKEERGRGNFPDRFSARQFPNYSSELNVNALLLGDSALYLCASSYRPGTSGGAVGELFFGEGSRLTVL.

The V call is TRBV6-4, the J call TRBJ1-6; D not certain. CDR3 length: 13 amino acids. Germline V gives CDR1 MRHNA, CDR2 SNTAGT. V was pared by 4 bases and J by 5 bases, with 6 bases between. The CDR3 loop reads CASSAGNNSPLHF. The CDR3 nucleotides are TGTGCCAGCAGTGCCGGGAATAATTCACCCCTCCACTTT.

This clone showed up just once. The chain joins TRBV7-2 to TRBJ2-7; 9 bases match TRBD2. Germline V lookup: CDR1 SGHTA, CDR2 FQGNSA. This CDR3 spans 13 amino acids. With V trimmed by 3 bases and J by 8 bases, 5 bases remained unmatched. The CDR3 protein is CASSLRGGPQQYF. CDR3 DNA sequence: TGTGCCAGCAGCTTGCGGGGGGGCCCCCAGCAGTACTTC.

V is TRBV3-1 (or the pseudogene TRBV3-2) and J is TRBJ1-6; a possible D gene is TRBD1 (6 bases). Germline V gives CDR1 LGHDT, CDR2 YNNKEL (reference sequence). Trimming removed 3 bases from V and 0 bases from J, with 18 bases in between. The CDR3 covers 19 residues. The CDR3 loop is CASSHRDRGLSSYNSPLHF. CDR3 sequence (DNA): TGTGCCAGCAGCCACCGGGATAGGGGGTTAAGCTCCTATAATTCACCCCTCCACTTT.

This chain links TRBV18 with TRBJ2-5; D is uncertain. The CDR3 runs 12 residues. Trimming removed 3 bases from V and 5 bases from J, with 7 bases in between. Per germline, CDR1 KGHSH and CDR2 LQKENI. The CDR3 sequence is CASSPFRETQYF. The CDR3 region has the DNA TGTGCCAGCTCACCCTTCCGGGAGACCCAGTACTTC.

This clone has ten or more counts. V gene TRBV19 combines with J gene TRBJ1-5, with 8 bases that match TRBD1. The CDR3 contains 14 residues. Germline assignment: CDR1 LNHDA and CDR2 SQIVND (reference sequence). Germline trimming cut 5 bases from V and 7 bases from J; bases unmatched to any gene: 7. DNA of the CDR3: TGTGCCAGTAGTTTCGGACAGGGTCGGCAGCCCCAGCATTTT. Encoded protein: CASSFGQGRQPQHF.

The table lists this clone with a count of one. This chain uses TRBV10-3 with TRBJ1-6; D is perhaps TRBD1 (6 bases). CDR1 and CDR2 from the germline V gene are ENHRY and SYGVKD. This CDR3 region has 13 residues. Trimming left V 10 bases short and J 5 bases short, with 12 bases between. The CDR3: CATTNRDNSPLHF. DNA of the CDR3: TGTGCCACGACGAACAGGGATAATTCACCCCTCCACTTT.

The V call is TRBV2, the J call TRBJ2-7; 11 bases match TRBD1. CDR3 length: 14 residues. Trimming at V came to 6 bases and at J to 3 bases, leaving 4 bases not matched to a gene. Per germline, CDR1 SNHLY and CDR2 FYNNEI. CDR3 DNA sequence: TGTGCCAGCAGGGAGGGACAGGGGGTCTACGAGCAGTACTTC. Translating it yields CASREGQGVYEQYF.

This rearrangement joins TRBV7-2 to TRBJ1-6; TRBD1 matches 9 bases. The CDR3 contains 16 residues. CDR1 and CDR2 from the germline V gene are SGHTA and FQGNSA. Unmatched junction bases numbered 11, after V lost 4 bases and J lost 10 bases. The CDR3, as DNA: TGTGCCAGCAGCTCTAGACGGACAGGGGAGGCATCACCCCTCCACTTT. This encodes CASSSRRTGEASPLHF.

The genes are TRBV5-4 and TRBJ2-2; the D gene is possibly TRBD1 (6 bases). CDR1 is SGHNT and CDR2 is YYREEE in the germline V gene (reference sequence). The CDR3 has 13 amino acids. Trimming left V 3 bases short and J 12 bases short, with 15 bases between. CDR3 loop: CASSSRRQGKLFF. The DNA of the CDR3 is TGTGCCAGCAGCTCAAGGAGGCAGGGGAAGCTGTTTTTT.

This clone was seen more than once but under ten times. The CDR3 nucleotides read TGCGCCAGCAGCTCCGGGGGACTAGATTGGCAGTTCTTC. This encodes CASSSGGLDWQFF. The chain employs TRBV5-1 and TRBJ2-1; 8 positions match TRBD2. V gave up 3 bases and J gave up 12 bases; unmatched junction bases: 8. The CDR3 is made up of 13 amino acids. In germline, CDR1 is SGHRS, CDR2 YFSETQ.